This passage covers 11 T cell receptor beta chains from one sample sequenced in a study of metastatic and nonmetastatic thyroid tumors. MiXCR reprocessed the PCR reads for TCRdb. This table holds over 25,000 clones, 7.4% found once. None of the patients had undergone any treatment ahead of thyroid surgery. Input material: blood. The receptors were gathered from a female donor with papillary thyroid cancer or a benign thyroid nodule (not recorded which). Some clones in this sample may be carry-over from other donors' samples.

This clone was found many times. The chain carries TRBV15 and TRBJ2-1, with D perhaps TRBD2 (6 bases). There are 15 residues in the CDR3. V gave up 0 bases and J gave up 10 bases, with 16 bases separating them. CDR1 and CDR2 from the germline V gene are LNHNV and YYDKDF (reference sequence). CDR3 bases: TGTGCCACCAGCAGAGACGGGAGTAGATGGGGCGAGCAGTTCTTC. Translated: CATSRDGSRWGEQFF.

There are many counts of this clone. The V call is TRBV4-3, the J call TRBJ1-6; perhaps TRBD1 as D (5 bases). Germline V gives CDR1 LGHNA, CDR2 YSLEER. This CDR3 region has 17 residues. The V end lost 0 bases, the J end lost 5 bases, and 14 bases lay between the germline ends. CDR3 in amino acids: CASSQDRRDVNNSPLHF. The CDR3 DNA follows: TGCGCCAGCAGCCAAGATCGGCGGGACGTTAATAATTCACCCCTCCACTTT.

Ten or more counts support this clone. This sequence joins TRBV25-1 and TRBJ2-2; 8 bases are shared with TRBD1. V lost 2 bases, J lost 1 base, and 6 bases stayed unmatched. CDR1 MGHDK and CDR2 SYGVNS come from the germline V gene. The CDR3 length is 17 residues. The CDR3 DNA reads TGTGCCAGCAGTGAAGTACAAGGACAGGGGAACACCGGGGAGCTGTTTTTT. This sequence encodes CASSEVQGQGNTGELFF.

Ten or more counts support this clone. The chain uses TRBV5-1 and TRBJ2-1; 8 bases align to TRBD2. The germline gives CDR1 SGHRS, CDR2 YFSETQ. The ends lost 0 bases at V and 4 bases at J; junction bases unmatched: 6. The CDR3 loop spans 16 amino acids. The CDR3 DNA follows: TGCGCCAGCAGCTTGGCCGGGGGGGCGGTTTACAATGAGCAGTTCTTC. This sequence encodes CASSLAGGAVYNEQFF.

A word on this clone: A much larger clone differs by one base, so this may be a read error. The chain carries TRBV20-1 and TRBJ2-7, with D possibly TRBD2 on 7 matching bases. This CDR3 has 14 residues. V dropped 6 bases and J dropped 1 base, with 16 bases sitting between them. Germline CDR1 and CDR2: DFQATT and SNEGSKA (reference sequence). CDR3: CSASGGIKSYEQYF. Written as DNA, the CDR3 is TGCAGTGCATCGGGGGGCATCAAGTCCTACGAGCAGTACTTC.

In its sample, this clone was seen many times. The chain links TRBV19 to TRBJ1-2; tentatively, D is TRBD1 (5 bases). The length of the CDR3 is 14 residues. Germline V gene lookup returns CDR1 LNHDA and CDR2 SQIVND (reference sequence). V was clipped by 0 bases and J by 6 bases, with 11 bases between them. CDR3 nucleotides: TGTGCCAGTAGTATAGATCTCCGGGGCCATGGCTACACCTTC. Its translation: CASSIDLRGHGYTF.

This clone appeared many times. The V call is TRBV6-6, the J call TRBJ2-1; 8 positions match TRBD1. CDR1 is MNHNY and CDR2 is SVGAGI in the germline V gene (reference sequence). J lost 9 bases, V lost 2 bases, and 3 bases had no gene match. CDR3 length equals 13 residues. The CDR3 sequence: CASSYGDRIEQFF. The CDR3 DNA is TGTGCCAGCAGTTACGGGGACAGGATTGAGCAGTTCTTC.

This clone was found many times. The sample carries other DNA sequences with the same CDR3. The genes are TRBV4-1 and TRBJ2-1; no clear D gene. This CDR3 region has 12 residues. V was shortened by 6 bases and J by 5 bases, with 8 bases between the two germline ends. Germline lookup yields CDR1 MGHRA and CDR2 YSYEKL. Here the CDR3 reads CASRVGDNEQFF. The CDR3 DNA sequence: TGCGCCAGCAGGGTCGGAGACAATGAGCAGTTCTTC.

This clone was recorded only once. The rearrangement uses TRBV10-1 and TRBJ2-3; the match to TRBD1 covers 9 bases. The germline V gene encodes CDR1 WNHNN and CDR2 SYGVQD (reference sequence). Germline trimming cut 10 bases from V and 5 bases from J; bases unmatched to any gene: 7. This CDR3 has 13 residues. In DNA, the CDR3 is TGCGCCACCGGGACAGGGATGGGAGATACGCAGTATTTT. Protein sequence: CATGTGMGDTQYF.

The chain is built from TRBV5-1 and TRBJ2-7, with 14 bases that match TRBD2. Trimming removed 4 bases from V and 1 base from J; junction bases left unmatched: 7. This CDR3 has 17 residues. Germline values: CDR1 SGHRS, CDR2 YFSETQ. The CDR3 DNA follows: TGCGCCAGCAGCCTCTTTGGACTAGCGGGAGGTTCCTACGAGCAGTACTTC. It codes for CASSLFGLAGGSYEQYF.

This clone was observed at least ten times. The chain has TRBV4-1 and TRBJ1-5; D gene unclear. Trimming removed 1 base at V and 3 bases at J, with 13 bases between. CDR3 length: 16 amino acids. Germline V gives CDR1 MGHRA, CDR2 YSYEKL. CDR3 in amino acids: CASSQGTGNPNQPQHF. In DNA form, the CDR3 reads TGCGCCAGCAGCCAAGGCACGGGGAACCCCAATCAGCCCCAGCATTTT.